This TCR beta chain was sequenced in a study of CD8+ T cells in alopecia areata. Study-level points and caveats: Under tofacitinib, numerous expanded lesional clonotypes remained detectable in scalp and blood.

Extraction and reverse transcription of RNA yielded cDNA as the sequencing template. Generated by immunoSEQ multiplex PCR, the TCRdb table keeps only in-frame clones and is missing some. The table shows about 200,000 clones, with under 70% occurring only once. The treatment here: oral pan-JAK inhibitor, 5-10 mg twice daily. In regard to this clone: Its specificity is unknown.

The CDR3 spans 18 residues. CDR1 and CDR2 (germline): SGHRS, YFSETQ. Trimming cost V 2 bases and J 5 bases; bases outside gene matches: 15. This chain connects TRBV5-1 to TRBJ2-5, with 10 bases matching TRBD2. This clonotype was sampled from a human donor with alopecia areata. The sequenced sample was CD4+ T cells sorted from blood, obtained at week 4, from a patient treated with tofacitinib. The CDR3 loop reads CASSFIAGGLSSMETQYF. In DNA, the CDR3 is TGCGCCAGCAGCTTCATAGCGGGGGGATTAAGCTCAATGGAGACCCAGTACTTC.